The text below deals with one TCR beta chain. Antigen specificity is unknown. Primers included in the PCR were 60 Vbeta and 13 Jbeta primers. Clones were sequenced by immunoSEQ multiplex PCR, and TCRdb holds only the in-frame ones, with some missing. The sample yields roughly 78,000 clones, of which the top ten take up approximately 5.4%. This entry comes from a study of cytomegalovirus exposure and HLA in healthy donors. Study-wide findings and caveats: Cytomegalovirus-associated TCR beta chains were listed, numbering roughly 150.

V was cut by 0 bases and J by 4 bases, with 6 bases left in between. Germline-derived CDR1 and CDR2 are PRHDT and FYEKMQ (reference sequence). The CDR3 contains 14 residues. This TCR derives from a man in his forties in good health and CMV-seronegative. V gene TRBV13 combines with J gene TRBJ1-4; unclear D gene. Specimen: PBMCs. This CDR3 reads CASSLGQDNEKLFF. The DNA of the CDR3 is TGTGCCAGCAGCTTAGGGCAGGATAATGAAAAACTGTTTTTT.